These 12 T cell receptor beta chains share one sample of origin, sequenced in a study of blood T cell repertoires in COVID-19. The assay was immunoSEQ multiplex PCR, and TCRdb's table has in-frame clones only and misses some. The table lists some 55,000 clones, 90% of them singletons. Sequences were obtained from peripheral blood. These TCRs come from a human donor in a cohort sampled during active COVID-19.

The genes are TRBV7-2 and TRBJ1-1; the D gene is possibly TRBD1 (6 bases). The CDR3 covers 15 residues. Deletions cut 1 base from V and 1 base from J, with 10 bases between. CDR1 is SGHTA and CDR2 is FQGNSA in the germline V gene. The CDR3 sequence is CASSLVKGQNTEAFF. As DNA, the CDR3 is TGTGCCAGCAGCTTAGTGAAGGGACAGAACACTGAAGCTTTCTTT.

The rearrangement uses TRBV2 and TRBJ1-1; TRBD1 matches 9 bases. This CDR3 is 17 amino acids long. Germline loops: CDR1 SNHLY, CDR2 FYNNEI. V dropped 5 bases and J dropped 5; count of bases not matched to a gene: 15. The CDR3 is CASSFSGTGTLWTEAFF. The CDR3 bases are TGTGCCAGCAGTTTCTCCGGGACAGGGACGCTCTGGACTGAAGCTTTCTTT.

The chain is built from TRBV30 and TRBJ1-4; tentative D call: TRBD1 (6 bases). This CDR3 is 14 amino acids long. Germline CDR1 and CDR2: GTSNPN and SVGIG (reference sequence). V was clipped by 2 bases and J by 8 bases, with 15 bases between them. The CDR3 region is CAWSSGRGFEKLFF. Here the CDR3 DNA reads TGTGCCTGGAGTTCGGGCAGGGGCTTCGAAAAACTGTTTTTT.

The CDR3, as DNA: TGCAGCGTTGCTCGCGGGGGGAACACTGAAGCTTTCTTT. Translating gives CSVARGGNTEAFF. This chain uses TRBV29-1 with TRBJ1-1, with a tentative D call TRBD1 (5 bases). The CDR3 has 13 amino acids. The V end lost 4 bases, the J end lost 1 base, and 10 bases lay between the germline ends. Germline V gene sequence: CDR1 SQVTM, CDR2 ANQGSEA.

The chain recombines TRBV4-1 with TRBJ2-2; TRBD1 might be the D (6 bases). The germline gives CDR1 MGHRA, CDR2 YSYEKL. V lost 6 bases and J 0 bases, leaving 14 bases between the germline ends. The CDR3 loop spans 16 amino acids. The CDR3 reads CASRDTGPSNTGELFF. The DNA for the CDR3 is TGCGCCAGCAGGGATACAGGGCCCTCGAACACCGGGGAGCTGTTTTTT.

V usage is TRBV2 and J usage is TRBJ2-1; D perhaps matches TRBD2 (6 bases). The V end lost 8 bases, the J end lost 6 bases, and 14 bases lay between the germline ends. The CDR3 consists of 13 residues. Germline V lookup: CDR1 SNHLY, CDR2 FYNNEI. The CDR3 DNA is TGTGCCAGCGGCCGGGACTGGACCAATGAGCAGTTCTTC. Its protein is CASGRDWTNEQFF.

The CDR3 sequence: CASSGTGHPIVRGTNYGYTF. CDR3 DNA: TGTGCCAGCAGTGGTACAGGGCACCCTATAGTCCGAGGAACGAACTATGGCTACACCTTC. The chain is built from TRBV6-1 and TRBJ1-2; possibly TRBD1 for D (6 bases). CDR1 is MNHNS, CDR2 SASEGT, per germline. The CDR3 extends over 20 amino acids. The V end was cut by 4 bases, the J end by 2 bases, with 29 bases between.

This chain joins TRBV30 and TRBJ2-7; D is unclear. The CDR3 consists of 9 residues. Germline V gene sequence: CDR1 GTSNPN, CDR2 SVGIG (reference sequence). V dropped 4 bases and J dropped 6 bases, with 4 bases sitting between them. The CDR3 DNA sequence: TGTGCCTGGACAGGCGAGCAGTACGTC. This translates into CAWTGEQYV.

This sequence joins TRBV6-5 and TRBJ2-5; no definite D call. The ends were cut back, 4 bases at V and 2 bases at J, with 14 bases in the middle. Germline CDR1 is MNHEY and CDR2 is SVGAGI. This CDR3 region has 15 residues. The DNA for the CDR3 is TGTGCCAGCAGTTCTGAAGTTCTCGGTCAAGAGACCCAGTACTTC. It encodes CASSSEVLGQETQYF.

The rearrangement joins TRBV11-3 to TRBJ2-1; 13 bases agree with TRBD2. V trimming: 5 bases; J trimming: 5 bases; junction bases outside the gene matches: 3. Germline values: CDR1 SGHNT, CDR2 YENEEA. The CDR3 extends over 15 amino acids. Here the CDR3 reads CASSVGLAGHNEQFF. CDR3 coding DNA: TGTGCCAGCAGCGTGGGACTAGCGGGGCACAATGAGCAGTTCTTC.

The gene calls are TRBV25-1 and TRBJ1-5; D is perhaps TRBD1 (5 bases). Germline V gene lookup returns CDR1 MGHDK and CDR2 SYGVNS. The CDR3 totals 16 residues. V was clipped by 4 bases and J by 7 bases, with 20 bases between them. CDR3 amino acids: CASSARYSGIRQPQHF. The CDR3 nucleotides read TGTGCCAGCAGTGCGAGATATTCAGGGATACGACAGCCCCAGCATTTT.

This chain connects TRBV19 to TRBJ1-2; 8 bases fit TRBD1. Germline CDR1 is LNHDA and CDR2 is SQIVND (reference sequence). V lost 3 bases and J lost 0; bases outside the gene matches: 3. The CDR3 consists of 15 residues. CDR3 residues: CASSIQGAPNYGYTF. The CDR3 DNA sequence: TGTGCCAGTAGTATTCAGGGGGCGCCTAACTATGGCTACACCTTC.